This TCR beta chain was observed in a study of blood T cells in healthy people across ages. Notes on the study in general: The study found more naive CD4+ cells and higher diversity in long-lived than aged donors. Per million T cells, the diversity of TCR beta decreased roughly linearly as age advanced. Leaving the PBMCs unsorted stopped any conclusive comparison of naive versus antigen-experienced cells.

PCR was performed a second time for roughly 7 to 12 cycles using a sample-barcoded 5' primer and a J-beta primer mix. TCRdb redid the calling of the 5' RACE reads with MiXCR, one entry per CDR3 protein. The sample includes hundreds of thousands of distinct CDR3 sequences, around 49% of them seen just once. Germline CDR1 MNHNY, CDR2 SVGAGI (reference sequence). This CDR3 comprises 12 residues. As for this clonotype: Its specificity is not known. Sequence at one end of the junction differs from germline and may be a read error.

Donors gave approximately 9.9 milliliters of peripheral blood apiece. Sequenced: blood. The TCR sequence derives from a woman in her sixties in good health. The chain uses TRBV6-6 and TRBJ1-1; D remains ambiguous. CDR3 in DNA: TGTACCAGCAGTTACGGGGTCCCTGAAGCTTTCTTT. Translating it yields CTSSYGVPEAFF.